The 5 T cell receptor beta chains listed next were all sequenced from one sample in a study of sequential checkpoint blockade in melanoma. The treatment is: randomized to nivolumab then ipilimumab (arm A) or the reverse (arm B). Assay: immunoSEQ multiplex PCR; the TCRdb copy retains only in-frame clones and omits some. The sample holds 30,000 to 40,000 clones, approximately 84% seen once. The sequenced sample was CD8+ T cells sorted from blood (inferred from file names), obtained from a patient given nivolumab and ipilimumab in sequence. These TCRs come from a human donor with melanoma.

The V and J genes are TRBV11-1 and TRBJ2-7; 9 positions match TRBD1. V dropped 7 bases and J dropped 5; count of bases not matched to a gene: 3. The germline gives CDR1 SGHAT, CDR2 FQDESV (reference sequence). The CDR3 loop spans 12 amino acids. This chain's CDR3 is CASTGTGHEQYF. In nucleotides, the CDR3 is TGTGCCAGCACCGGGACAGGGCACGAGCAGTACTTC.

The V and J genes are TRBV2 and TRBJ2-3; 10 bases are a match to TRBD2. Unmatched junction bases numbered 2, after V lost 4 bases and J lost 4 bases. The CDR3 consists of 14 residues. CDR1 is SNHLY, CDR2 FYNNEI, per germline. The CDR3 DNA is TGTGCCAGCAGTGGTAGCGGGGGGCCAGATACGCAGTATTTT. Its protein is CASSGSGGPDTQYF.

This chain's CDR3 is CASSYQGGSYEQYF. The CDR3 bases are TGTGCCAGCAGTTACCAGGGGGGCTCCTACGAGCAGTACTTC. The J gene is TRBJ2-7, the V gene TRBV27, with D perhaps TRBD1 (7 bases). Trimming cost V 4 bases and J 0 bases, with 10 bases left between them. CDR3 length equals 14 residues. Germline-derived CDR1 and CDR2 are MNHEY and SMNVEV (reference sequence).

The chain employs TRBV27 and TRBJ2-7, with D perhaps matching TRBD2 (6 bases). Trimming removed 3 bases from V and 6 bases from J, with 9 bases in between. In germline, CDR1 is MNHEY, CDR2 SMNVEV (reference sequence). The CDR3 totals 12 residues. The chain's CDR3 is CASSLQGGEQYF. The CDR3 nucleotides read TGTGCCAGCAGTTTGCAGGGAGGCGAGCAGTACTTC.

This chain joins TRBV29-1 and TRBJ2-1, with TRBD1 as a possible D gene (6 bases). The CDR3 sequence is 16 residues long. Looked up from germline, CDR1 is SQVTM and CDR2 is ANQGSEA. Trimming cost V 0 bases and J 4 bases, with 16 bases left between them. CDR3 nucleotides: TGCAGCGTTGAAGACCCGGACAGAAGATCATACAATGAGCAGTTCTTC. Amino acid sequence: CSVEDPDRRSYNEQFF.